This T cell receptor (beta chain) was sequenced for a study of response to subunit inactivated influenza vaccine. Study outcomes and limitations: Each seasonal flu vaccination may recruit only limited new T cells, authors suggested.

MiXCR, applied by TCRdb to the RT-PCR reads, yields one record per CDR3 protein. The table shows 650,000 or so distinct CDR3 sequences, with approximately 15% occurring only once. This clonotype was detected only a few times. Its antigen is not identified. This clonotype was obtained from a man between 45 and 60 years old who received an inactivated influenza vaccine. The material was PBMCs from blood, obtained less than 15 days before vaccination.

The CDR3 DNA sequence: TGCGCCAGCAGCTCCGAAGCACGGCGCGTTGAAAAACTGTTTTTT. This codes for CASSSEARRVEKLFF. V usage is TRBV5-1 and J usage is TRBJ1-4; no firm D call. Germline CDR1 SGHRS, CDR2 YFSETQ. The CDR3 spans 15 residues. The V gene lost 3 bases and the J gene lost 7 bases, with 16 bases spanning the gap.